The text below deals with one TCR beta chain. Its antigen is still unknown. The length of the CDR3 is 14 residues. V shed 0 bases, J shed 5 bases, and the junction held 4 bases outside the gene matches. Germline loops: CDR1 SGHDT, CDR2 YYEEEE. At the survey level, the v3.0 immunoSEQ assay was run. Assay: immunoSEQ multiplex PCR; the TCRdb copy retains only in-frame clones and omits some. Of more than 15,000 clones listed, around three quarters are singletons. The data are from a study of long-term antiretroviral therapy in people with HIV. Study results and caveats: Despite increasing after ART, diversity remained lower than that of transplant donor controls.

The chain recombines TRBV5-6 with TRBJ2-5, with 7 bases that match TRBD2. Specimen: unsorted PBMCs, collected 2.9 years after starting antiretroviral therapy. The source of this sequence is a woman aged 30 to 39 with HIV. The CDR3: CASSLASGAETQYF. The CDR3 DNA reads TGTGCCAGCAGCTTGGCGAGCGGGGCGGAGACCCAGTACTTC.